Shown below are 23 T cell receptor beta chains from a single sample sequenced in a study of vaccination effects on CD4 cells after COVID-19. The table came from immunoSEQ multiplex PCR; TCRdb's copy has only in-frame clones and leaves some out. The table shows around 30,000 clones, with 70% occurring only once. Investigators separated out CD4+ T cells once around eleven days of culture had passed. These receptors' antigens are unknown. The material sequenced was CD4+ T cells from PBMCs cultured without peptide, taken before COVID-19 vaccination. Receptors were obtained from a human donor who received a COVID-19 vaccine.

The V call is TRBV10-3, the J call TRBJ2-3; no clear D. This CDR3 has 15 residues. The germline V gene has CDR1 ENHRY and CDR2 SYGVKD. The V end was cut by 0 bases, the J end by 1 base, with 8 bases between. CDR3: CAISESGAGTDTQYF. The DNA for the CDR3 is TGTGCCATCAGTGAGTCCGGCGCGGGCACAGATACGCAGTATTTT.

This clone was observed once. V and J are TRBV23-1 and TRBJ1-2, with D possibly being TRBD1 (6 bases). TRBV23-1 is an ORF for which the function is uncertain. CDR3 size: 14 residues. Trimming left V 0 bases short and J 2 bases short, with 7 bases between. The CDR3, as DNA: TGCGCCAGCAGTCAATCCACAGGGAACTATGGCTACACCTTC. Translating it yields CASSQSTGNYGYTF.

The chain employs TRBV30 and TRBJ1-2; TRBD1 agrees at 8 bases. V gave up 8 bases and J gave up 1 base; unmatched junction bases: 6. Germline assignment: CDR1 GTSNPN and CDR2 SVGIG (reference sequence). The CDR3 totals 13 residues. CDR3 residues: CARRQGLNYGYTF. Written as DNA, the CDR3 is TGTGCCAGGCGACAGGGGCTTAACTATGGCTACACCTTC.

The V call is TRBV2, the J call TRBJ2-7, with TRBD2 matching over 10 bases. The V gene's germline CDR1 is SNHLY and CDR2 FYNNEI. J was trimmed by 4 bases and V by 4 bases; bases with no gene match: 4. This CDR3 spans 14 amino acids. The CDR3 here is CASSAGLARYEQYF. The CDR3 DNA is TGTGCCAGCAGTGCGGGACTAGCGCGTTACGAGCAGTACTTC.

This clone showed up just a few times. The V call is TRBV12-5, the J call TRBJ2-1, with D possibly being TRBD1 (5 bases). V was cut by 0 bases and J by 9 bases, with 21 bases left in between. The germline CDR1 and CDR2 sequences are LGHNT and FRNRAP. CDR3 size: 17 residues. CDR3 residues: CASGLVIRQTRVGEQFF. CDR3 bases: TGTGCTAGTGGTTTGGTAATAAGACAGACCAGGGTAGGTGAGCAGTTCTTC.

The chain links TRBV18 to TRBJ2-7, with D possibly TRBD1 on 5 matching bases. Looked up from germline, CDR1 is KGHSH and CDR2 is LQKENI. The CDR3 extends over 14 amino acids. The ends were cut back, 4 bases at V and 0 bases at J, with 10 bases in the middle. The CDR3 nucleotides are TGTGCCAGCTCACAACAGGAAAACTCCTACGAGCAGTACTTC. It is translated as CASSQQENSYEQYF.

The CDR3 reads CASSHRGRETQYF. CDR3 sequence (DNA): TGTGCCAGCAGCCATAGAGGGAGGGAGACCCAGTACTTC. V usage is TRBV3-1 (or the pseudogene TRBV3-2) and J usage is TRBJ2-5; tentative D call: TRBD2 (6 bases). The CDR3 totals 13 residues. The V and J ends lost 3 bases and 5 bases respectively, with 10 bases between them. Germline V CDR1 and CDR2: LGHDT, YNNKEL (reference sequence).

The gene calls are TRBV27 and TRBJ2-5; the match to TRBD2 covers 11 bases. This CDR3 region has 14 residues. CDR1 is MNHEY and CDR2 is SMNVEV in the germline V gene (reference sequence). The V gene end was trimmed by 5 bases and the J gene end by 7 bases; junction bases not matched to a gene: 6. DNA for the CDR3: TGTGCCAGCAGTGGGACTAGCGGTTTTGGGACCCAGTACTTC. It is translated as CASSGTSGFGTQYF.

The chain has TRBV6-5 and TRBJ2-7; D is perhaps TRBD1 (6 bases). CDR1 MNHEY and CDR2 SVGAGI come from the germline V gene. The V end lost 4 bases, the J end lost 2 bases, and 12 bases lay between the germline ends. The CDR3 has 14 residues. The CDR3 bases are TGTGCCAGCAGTTTTGGCAGGGGAGCCTACGAGCAGTACTTC. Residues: CASSFGRGAYEQYF.

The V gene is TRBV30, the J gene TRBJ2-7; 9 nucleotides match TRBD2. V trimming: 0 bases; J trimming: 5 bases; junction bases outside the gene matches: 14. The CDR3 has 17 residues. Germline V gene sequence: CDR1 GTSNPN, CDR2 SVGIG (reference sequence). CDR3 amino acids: CAWSVPVSSGGINEQYF. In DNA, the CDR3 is TGTGCCTGGAGTGTACCGGTTTCGAGCGGGGGGATCAACGAGCAGTACTTC.

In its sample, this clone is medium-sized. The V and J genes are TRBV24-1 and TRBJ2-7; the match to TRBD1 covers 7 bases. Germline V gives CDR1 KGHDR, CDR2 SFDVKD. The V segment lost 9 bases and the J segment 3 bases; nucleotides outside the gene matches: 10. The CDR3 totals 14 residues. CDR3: CATQGTRDSYEQYF. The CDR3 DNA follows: TGTGCCACCCAGGGAACTCGGGACAGCTACGAGCAGTACTTC.

DNA of the CDR3: TGTGCCAGCAGTCCCGGGGAATGGACAGGGCTGTCCGATGAGCAGTTCTTC. It translates to CASSPGEWTGLSDEQFF. V usage is TRBV27 and J usage is TRBJ2-1; 8 bases map to TRBD1. The CDR3 totals 17 residues. Germline V gene data show CDR1 as MNHEY and CDR2 as SMNVEV (reference sequence). The ends lost 5 bases at V and 8 bases at J; junction bases unmatched: 17.

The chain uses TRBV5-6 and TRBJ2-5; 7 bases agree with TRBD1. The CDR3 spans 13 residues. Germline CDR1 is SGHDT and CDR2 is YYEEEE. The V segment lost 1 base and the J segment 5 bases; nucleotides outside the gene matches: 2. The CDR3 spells CASSLTGEETQYF. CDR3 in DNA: TGTGCCAGCAGCTTGACAGGGGAGGAGACCCAGTACTTC.

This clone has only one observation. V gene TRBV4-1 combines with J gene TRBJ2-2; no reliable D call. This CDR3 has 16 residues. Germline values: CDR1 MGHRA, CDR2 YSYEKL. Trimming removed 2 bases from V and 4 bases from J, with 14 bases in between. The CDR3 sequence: CASSQPSIVGTGELFF. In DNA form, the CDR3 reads TGCGCCAGCAGCCAACCCTCTATAGTCGGCACCGGGGAGCTGTTTTTT.

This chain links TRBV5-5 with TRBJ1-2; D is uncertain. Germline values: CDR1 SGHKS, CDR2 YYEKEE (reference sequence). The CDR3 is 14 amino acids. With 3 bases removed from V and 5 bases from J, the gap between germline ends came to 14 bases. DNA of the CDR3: TGTGCCAGCAGCTCCGGACGGTCGGTATATGGCTACACCTTC. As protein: CASSSGRSVYGYTF.

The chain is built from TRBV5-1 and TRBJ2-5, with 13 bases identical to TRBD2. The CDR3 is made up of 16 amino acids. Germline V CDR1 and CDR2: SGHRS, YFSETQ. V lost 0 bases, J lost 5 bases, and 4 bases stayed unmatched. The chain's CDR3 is CASSLEGLAGLETQYF. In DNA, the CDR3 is TGCGCCAGCAGCTTGGAGGGACTAGCGGGATTGGAGACCCAGTACTTC.

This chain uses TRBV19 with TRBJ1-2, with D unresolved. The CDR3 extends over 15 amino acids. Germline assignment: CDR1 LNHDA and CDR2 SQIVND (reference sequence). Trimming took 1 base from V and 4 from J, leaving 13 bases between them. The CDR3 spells CASSIAEGYAYGYTF. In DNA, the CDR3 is TGTGCCAGTAGTATAGCCGAGGGTTATGCCTATGGCTACACCTTC.

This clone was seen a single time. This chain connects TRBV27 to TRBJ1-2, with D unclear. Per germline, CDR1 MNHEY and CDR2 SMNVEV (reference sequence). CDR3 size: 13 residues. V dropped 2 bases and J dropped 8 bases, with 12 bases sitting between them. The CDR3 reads CASSLKGHQGYTF. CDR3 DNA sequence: TGTGCCAGCAGTTTAAAAGGGCATCAGGGCTACACCTTC.

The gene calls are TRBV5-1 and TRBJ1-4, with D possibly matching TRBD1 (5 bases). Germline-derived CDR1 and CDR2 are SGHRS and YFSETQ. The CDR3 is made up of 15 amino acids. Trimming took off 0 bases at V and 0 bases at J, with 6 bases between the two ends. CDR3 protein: CASSLEGPTNEKLFF. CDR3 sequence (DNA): TGCGCCAGCAGCTTGGAGGGACCAACTAATGAAAAACTGTTTTTT.

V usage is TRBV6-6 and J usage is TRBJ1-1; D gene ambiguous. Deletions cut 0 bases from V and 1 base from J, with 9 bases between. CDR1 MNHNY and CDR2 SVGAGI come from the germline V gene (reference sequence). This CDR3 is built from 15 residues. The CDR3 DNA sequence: TGTGCCAGCAGTTACTCGAGCCCGGCGAACACTGAAGCTTTCTTT. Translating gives CASSYSSPANTEAFF.

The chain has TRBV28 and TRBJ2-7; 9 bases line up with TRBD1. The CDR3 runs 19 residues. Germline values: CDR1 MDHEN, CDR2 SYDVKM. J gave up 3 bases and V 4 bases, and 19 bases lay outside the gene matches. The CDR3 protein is CASSYDRGIDTEPYYEQYF. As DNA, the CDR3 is TGTGCCAGCAGTTATGACAGGGGGATAGATACCGAACCATACTACGAGCAGTACTTC.

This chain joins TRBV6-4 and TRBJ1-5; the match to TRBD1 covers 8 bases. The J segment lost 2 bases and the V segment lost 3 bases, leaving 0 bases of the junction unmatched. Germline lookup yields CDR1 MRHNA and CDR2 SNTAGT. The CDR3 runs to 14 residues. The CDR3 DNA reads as TGTGCCAGCAGTGAGACAGGGGGCAATCAGCCCCAGCATTTT. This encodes CASSETGGNQPQHF.

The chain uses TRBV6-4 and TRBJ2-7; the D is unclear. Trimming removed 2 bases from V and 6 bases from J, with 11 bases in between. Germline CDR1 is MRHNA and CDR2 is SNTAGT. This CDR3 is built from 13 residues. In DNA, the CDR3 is TGTGCCAGCAGTGACCAACCGGTTGGCGAGCAGTACTTC. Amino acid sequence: CASSDQPVGEQYF.